This T cell receptor (beta chain) was documented in a study of cytomegalovirus exposure and HLA in healthy donors. In the PCR, 60 Vbeta and 13 Jbeta primers were used. Data came from immunoSEQ multiplex PCR; TCRdb stores just in-frame clones and leaves some out. The repertoire holds roughly 60,000 clones, with approximately 75% as singletons. CDR3 length equals 14 residues. The germline CDR1 and CDR2 sequences are SGHRS and YFSETQ. Trimming removed 0 bases from V and 11 bases from J; junction bases left unmatched: 4. The sample comprised PBMCs. The rearrangement links TRBV5-1 to TRBJ2-1, with 11 bases identical to TRBD2. The origin of this receptor is a middle-aged woman in good health and CMV-seropositive. For the CDR3, the DNA is TGCGCCAGCAGCTTGGCGGCTAGCGGGGGGAAGCAGTTCTTC. Translation: CASSLAASGGKQFF.